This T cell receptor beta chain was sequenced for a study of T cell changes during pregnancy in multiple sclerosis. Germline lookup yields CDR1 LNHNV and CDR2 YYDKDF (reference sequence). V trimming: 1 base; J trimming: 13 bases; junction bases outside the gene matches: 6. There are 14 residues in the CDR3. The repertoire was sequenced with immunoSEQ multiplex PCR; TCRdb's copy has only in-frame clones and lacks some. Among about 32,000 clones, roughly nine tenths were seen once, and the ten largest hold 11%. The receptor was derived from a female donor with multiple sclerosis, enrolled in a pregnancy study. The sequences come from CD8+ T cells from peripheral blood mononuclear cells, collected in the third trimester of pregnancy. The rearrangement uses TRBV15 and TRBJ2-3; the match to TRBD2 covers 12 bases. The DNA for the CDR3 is TGTGCCACCAGCAGAGCGGGACTAGCGGGTTATAAGTATTTT. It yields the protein CATSRAGLAGYKYF.